The next 20 T cell receptor beta chains were all read from a single sample in a study of blood T cell repertoires in COVID-19. Generated by immunoSEQ multiplex PCR, the TCRdb table keeps only in-frame clones and is missing some. The sample contains about 490,000 clones, 70% to 90% of which appear only once. Sample: peripheral blood. The receptors stem from a human donor in a cohort sampled during active COVID-19.

The chain has TRBV5-5 and TRBJ1-1, with 7 bases fitting TRBD1. V dropped 3 bases and J dropped 0; count of bases not matched to a gene: 8. Looked up from germline, CDR1 is SGHKS and CDR2 is YYEKEE (reference sequence). This CDR3 is built from 16 residues. The CDR3: CASSSRVGQMNTEAFF. CDR3 bases: TGTGCCAGCAGCTCACGGGTGGGACAGATGAACACTGAAGCTTTCTTT.

V gene TRBV5-8 combines with J gene TRBJ2-1, with 10 bases matching TRBD2. CDR3 length equals 17 residues. Germline V gene data show CDR1 as SGHTS and CDR2 as YDEGEE. Trimming cost V 3 bases and J 5 bases; bases outside gene matches: 11. CDR3 residues: CASSSYQREGGDNEQFF. CDR3 in DNA: TGTGCCAGCAGCTCATACCAGCGGGAGGGCGGGGACAATGAGCAGTTCTTC.

The chain carries TRBV9 and TRBJ1-2, with 8 bases fitting TRBD1. V trimming: 2 bases; J trimming: 2 bases; junction bases outside the gene matches: 2. This CDR3 is 14 amino acids long. Germline V CDR1 and CDR2: SGDLS, YYNGEE. The CDR3 DNA is TGTGCCAGCAGCGTCGACAGGGGCAACTATGGCTACACCTTC. Translated: CASSVDRGNYGYTF.

This sequence joins TRBV18 and TRBJ1-5, with 8 bases lining up with TRBD1. The V and J ends lost 3 bases and 3 bases, in that order; junction bases with no gene match: 13. The germline CDR1 and CDR2 sequences are KGHSH and LQKENI. The CDR3 consists of 18 residues. The CDR3: CASSPRRLTGADNQPQHF. The CDR3 DNA is TGTGCCAGCTCACCGCGGCGTCTGACAGGGGCCGACAATCAGCCCCAGCATTTT.

The chain has TRBV19 and TRBJ1-1; 9 bases agree with TRBD1. Germline CDR1 is LNHDA and CDR2 is SQIVND (reference sequence). Trimming at V came to 5 bases and at J to 7 bases, leaving 11 bases not matched to a gene. This CDR3 has 15 amino acids. The CDR3 nucleotides read TGTGCCAGTAGTTTGGGCGGGACAGGGATCGTTGAAGCTTTCTTT. This gives the protein CASSLGGTGIVEAFF.

The CDR3 here is CASSIGGMGREQFF. The CDR3 DNA sequence: TGTGCCAGTAGTATAGGCGGGATGGGAAGGGAGCAGTTCTTC. The rearrangement joins TRBV19 to TRBJ2-1, with D possibly matching TRBD2 (6 bases). This CDR3 contains 14 residues. The germline V gene encodes CDR1 LNHDA and CDR2 SQIVND (reference sequence). Trimming cost V 1 base and J 10 bases, with 14 bases left between them.

The chain has TRBV6-5 and TRBJ1-1; D is possibly TRBD1 (6 bases). The V end lost 5 bases, the J end lost 4 bases, and 14 bases lay between the germline ends. Per germline, CDR1 MNHEY and CDR2 SVGAGI. The CDR3 consists of 14 residues. The CDR3 bases are TGTGCCAGCAGTCTACAGGGTGATAGCACTGAAGCTTTCTTT. It codes for CASSLQGDSTEAFF.

The V call is TRBV4-1, the J call TRBJ2-2; D is uncertain. This CDR3 has 18 amino acids. The germline V and J ends were trimmed by 0 bases and 0 bases, with 14 bases remaining between them. CDR1 MGHRA and CDR2 YSYEKL come from the germline V gene. CDR3: CASSQDVSGSTNTGELFF. CDR3 coding DNA: TGCGCCAGCAGCCAAGATGTCAGTGGCTCCACGAACACCGGGGAGCTGTTTTTT.

The chain couples TRBV6-5 to TRBJ1-6, with D uncertain. Trimming left V 4 bases short and J 6 bases short, with 16 bases between. CDR3 size: 16 residues. Germline V gives CDR1 MNHEY, CDR2 SVGAGI. CDR3 region: CASSSSSLGGNSPLHF. The DNA of the CDR3 is TGTGCCAGCAGTTCCTCCTCCCTCGGTGGTAATTCACCCCTCCACTTT.

The V gene is TRBV14, the J gene TRBJ1-2, with D unresolved. Between the trimmed V and J ends, which lost 2 bases and 2 bases, there was a span of 3 bases. Germline CDR1 SGHDN, CDR2 FVKESK. The CDR3 contains 12 residues. CDR3 region: CASSQSNYGYTF. As DNA, the CDR3 is TGTGCCAGCAGCCAATCAAACTATGGCTACACCTTC.

The chain employs TRBV9 and TRBJ1-4; 7 bases match TRBD1. The CDR3 contains 15 residues. The V segment lost 1 base and the J segment 4 bases; nucleotides outside the gene matches: 4. Germline CDR1 reads SGDLS; CDR2 reads YYNGEE. In nucleotides, the CDR3 is TGTGCCAGCAGCGTAAAGACAGGGAGTAATGAAAAACTGTTTTTT. Translation gives CASSVKTGSNEKLFF.

The chain joins TRBV5-5 to TRBJ1-4; TRBD1 is a possible D gene (6 bases). The germline gives CDR1 SGHKS, CDR2 YYEKEE (reference sequence). The CDR3 covers 14 residues. V was pared by 4 bases and J by 7 bases, with 14 bases between. CDR3: CASSIRQVGEKLFF. The CDR3 DNA is TGTGCCAGCAGCATCCGACAGGTTGGTGAAAAACTGTTTTTT. The variable domain in full, completed from reference TRBV5-5 and TRBJ1-4, reads DAGVTQSPTHLIKTRGQQVTLRCSPISGHKSVSWYQQVLGQGPQFIFQYYEKEERGRGNFPDRFSARQFPNYSSELNVNALLLGDSALYLCASSIRQVGEKLFFGSGTQLSVL.

This chain links TRBV6-5 with TRBJ2-7; 7 nucleotides line up with TRBD1. The CDR3 covers 14 residues. Looked up from germline, CDR1 is MNHEY and CDR2 is SVGAGI. The V gene end was trimmed by 5 bases and the J gene end by 6 bases; junction bases not matched to a gene: 10. CDR3 in DNA: TGTGCCAGCAGTCATCAGACAGGGTTAGGCGAGCAGTACTTC. The encoded protein is CASSHQTGLGEQYF.

This rearrangement joins TRBV27 to TRBJ2-7; possible D gene TRBD1, 5 bases. The V end was cut by 6 bases, the J end by 5 bases, with 11 bases between. Germline V gene data show CDR1 as MNHEY and CDR2 as SMNVEV (reference sequence). The CDR3 runs 12 residues. In DNA form, the CDR3 reads TGTGCCAGCAGGGGCAGGGTAGACGAGCAGTACTTC. As protein: CASRGRVDEQYF.

The V and J genes are TRBV4-3 and TRBJ2-1; TRBD1 matches at 12 bases. The germline CDR1 and CDR2 sequences are LGHNA and YSLEER. J gave up 9 bases and V 6 bases, and 6 bases lay outside the gene matches. The CDR3 is 14 amino acids. CDR3 bases: TGCGCCAGCAGTCCGGGGACAGGGGGCTTTGAGCAGTTCTTC. It translates to CASSPGTGGFEQFF.

This clone was observed once. CDR3 region: CASNWDRAGDTQYF. The CDR3 DNA reads as TGTGCCAGCAACTGGGACAGGGCGGGGGATACGCAGTATTTT. The chain has TRBV2 and TRBJ2-3; 9 bases agree with TRBD1. With V trimmed by 7 bases and J by 6 bases, 8 bases remained unmatched. Germline values: CDR1 SNHLY, CDR2 FYNNEI. The CDR3 is 14 amino acids.

This sequence joins TRBV28 and TRBJ1-4; 7 positions match TRBD1. The germline CDR1 and CDR2 sequences are MDHEN and SYDVKM. CDR3 length equals 12 residues. V gave up 10 bases and J gave up 10 bases; unmatched junction bases: 9. CDR3 DNA: TGTGCCATAGGACAGGCAGTTGGAAAACTGTTTTTT. This translates into CAIGQAVGKLFF.

V usage is TRBV24-1 and J usage is TRBJ2-2; D gene ambiguous. V was clipped by 12 bases and J by 4 bases, with 11 bases between them. The CDR3 totals 12 residues. Germline CDR1 KGHDR, CDR2 SFDVKD. The CDR3 loop is CASTGSTGELFF. CDR3 DNA sequence: TGTGCCTCGACGGGTAGCACCGGGGAGCTGTTTTTT.

The chain carries TRBV5-6 and TRBJ1-5; 9 nucleotides match TRBD1. With 5 bases clipped from V and 3 bases from J, the junction kept 3 bases outside the gene matches. In germline, CDR1 is SGHDT, CDR2 YYEEEE. The CDR3 length is 14 residues. The CDR3 protein is CASRGQGTNQPQHF. The CDR3 bases are TGTGCCAGCAGGGGACAGGGCACCAATCAGCCCCAGCATTTT. The whole variable domain, filled in from reference TRBV5-6 and TRBJ1-5, reads DAGVTQSPTHLIKTRGQQVTLRCSPKSGHDTVSWYQQALGQGPQFIFQYYEEEERQRGNFPDRFSGHQFPNYSSELNVNALLLGDSALYLCASRGQGTNQPQHFGDGTRLSIL.

The gene calls are TRBV5-1 and TRBJ1-3; TRBD1 aligns across 8 bases. V shed 1 base and J 2 bases; nucleotides not matched to a gene: 2. The CDR3 is 15 residues long. The germline V gene encodes CDR1 SGHRS and CDR2 YFSETQ. CDR3 sequence: CASSLQGAPGNTIYF. CDR3 coding DNA: TGCGCCAGCAGCTTGCAGGGGGCGCCTGGAAACACCATATATTTT.